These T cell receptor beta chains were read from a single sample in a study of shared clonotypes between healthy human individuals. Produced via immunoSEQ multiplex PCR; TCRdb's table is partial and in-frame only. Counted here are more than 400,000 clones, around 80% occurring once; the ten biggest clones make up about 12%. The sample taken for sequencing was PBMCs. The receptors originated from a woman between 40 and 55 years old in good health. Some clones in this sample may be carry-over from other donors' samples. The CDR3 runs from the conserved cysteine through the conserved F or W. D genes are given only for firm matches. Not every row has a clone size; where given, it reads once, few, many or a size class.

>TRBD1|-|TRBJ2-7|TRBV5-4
TGTGCCAGCAGCTCCTCGGACAGGTCCTACGAGCAGTACTTC
CASSSSDRSYEQYF
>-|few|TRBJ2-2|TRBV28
TGTGCCAGCAGTCCCCCCTTCAACAGAGGGGAGCTGTTTTTT
CASSPPFNRGELFF
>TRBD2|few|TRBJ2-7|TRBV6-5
TGTGCCAGCAGCGGCACTAGCGGGAATTCCTACGAGCAGTACTTC
CASSGTSGNSYEQYF
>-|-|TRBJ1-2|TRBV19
TGTGCCAGTAGCCCTGGAGGAGGGGCCAAGGGCTACACCTTC
CASSPGGGAKGYTF
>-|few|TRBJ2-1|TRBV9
TGTGCCAGCAGCGCCGGGGGGCCCTCCTACAATGAGCAGTTCTTC
CASSAGGPSYNEQFF
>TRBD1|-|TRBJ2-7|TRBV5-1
TGCGCCAGCAGTTTAGGACAGGGAGAATACGAGCAGTACTTC
CASSLGQGEYEQYF
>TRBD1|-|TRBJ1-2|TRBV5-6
TGTGCCAGCAGTTACCGGGACAGGGATGGCTACACCTTC
CASSYRDRDGYTF
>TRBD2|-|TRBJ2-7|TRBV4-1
TGCGCCAGCAGCCCGGGGGGACTAGCGGGTTACGAGCAGTACTTC
CASSPGGLAGYEQYF
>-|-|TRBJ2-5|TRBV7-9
TGTGCCAGCAGCTTAAGTGGCGGCCAAGAGACCCAGTACTTC
CASSLSGGQETQYF
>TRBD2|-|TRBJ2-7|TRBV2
TGTGCCAGCACCAAACTAGCGTTTAAGACTTCTTACTACGAGCAGTACTTC
CASTKLAFKTSYYEQYF
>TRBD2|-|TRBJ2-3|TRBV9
TGTGCCAGCAGCACCGGACTAGCGGGAGATACGCAGTATTTT
CASSTGLAGDTQYF
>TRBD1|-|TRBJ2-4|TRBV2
TGTGCCAGCAGACCGGGACAGGGGGTCGGTCTAGACATTCAGTACTTC
CASRPGQGVGLDIQYF
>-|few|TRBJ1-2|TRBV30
TGTGCCTGGAGTAGAGGAGCTAACTATGGCTACACCTTC
CAWSRGANYGYTF
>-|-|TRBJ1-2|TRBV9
TGTGCCAGCAGCGTAAGGGGGGAGGGCTATGGCTACACCTTC
CASSVRGEGYGYTF
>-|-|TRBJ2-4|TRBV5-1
TGCGCCAGCAGCTTGCAGGATCCGGGGGTGGACATTCAGTACTTC
CASSLQDPGVDIQYF
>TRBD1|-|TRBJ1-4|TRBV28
TGTGCCAGCAGTTTACACTCTGGGACAGGGCCTGAAAAACTGTTTTTT
CASSLHSGTGPEKLFF
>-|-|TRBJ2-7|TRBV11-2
TGTGCCAGCAGCTTATTCTCGACCAAAGGCTACGAGCAGTACTTC
CASSLFSTKGYEQYF
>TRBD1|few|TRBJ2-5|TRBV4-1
TGCGCCAGCAGCCAATCGGACAGGGGAGGTCAAGAGACCCAGTACTTC
CASSQSDRGGQETQYF
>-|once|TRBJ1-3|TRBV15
TGTGCCACCAGCAGAGATCCGGTCGGGGGATCTGGAAACACCATATATTTT
CATSRDPVGGSGNTIYF
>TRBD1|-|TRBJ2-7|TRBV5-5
TGTGCCAGCAGCTGGACAGGGGAAAAGTCCGAGCAGTACTTC
CASSWTGEKSEQYF
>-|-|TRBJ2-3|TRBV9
TGTGCCAGCAGCACCGGAGATACAGATACGCAGTATTTT
CASSTGDTDTQYF
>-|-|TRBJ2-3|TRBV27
TGTGCCAGCAGGGGATACGGCCAAGCAGACACAGATACGCAGTATTTT
CASRGYGQADTDTQYF
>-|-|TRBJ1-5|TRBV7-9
TGTGCCAGCAGCTTAGGGGGGACTCAGCCCCAGCATTTT
CASSLGGTQPQHF
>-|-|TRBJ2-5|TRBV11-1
TGTGCCAGCAGCTTAGATGATAAGGGATACAATCAAGAGACCCAGTACTTC
CASSLDDKGYNQETQYF
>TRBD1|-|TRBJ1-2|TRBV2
TGTGCCAGCAGGCCGGGCAGGGGGCGCGACTATGGCTACACCTTC
CASRPGRGRDYGYTF
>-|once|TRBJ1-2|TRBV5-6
TGTGCCAGCAGCCCTGCACTACCTCGGGGGAGCGTTGGCTATGGCTACACCTTC
CASSPALPRGSVGYGYTF
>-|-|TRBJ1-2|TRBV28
TGTGCCAGCTCGACGGGACTCCAGTTGAAAAGGGGCTATGGCTACACCTTC
CASSTGLQLKRGYGYTF